These 22 T cell receptor beta chains share one sample of origin, sequenced in a study of PD-L1 blockade in urothelial cancer. Documented time point: peripheral blood 6 weeks after treatment start. This table comes from immunoSEQ multiplex PCR, and its TCRdb copy is limited to in-frame clones, with some not included. This table holds some 110,000 clones, about 89% found once. Material: PBMCs, obtained around atezolizumab (anti-PD-L1) treatment. The source of these receptors is a man in his fifties or sixties with urothelial cancer.

The chain uses TRBV12-5 and TRBJ1-3; maybe TRBD1 (5 bases). This CDR3 region has 16 residues. The V gene lost 0 bases and the J gene lost 2 bases, with 11 bases spanning the gap. Germline values: CDR1 LGHNT, CDR2 FRNRAP. The CDR3 spells CASGLVRGVPGNTIYF. For the CDR3, the DNA is TGTGCTAGTGGTTTGGTACGGGGGGTCCCTGGAAACACCATATATTTT. Combining the CDR3 with reference TRBV12-5 and TRBJ1-3 gives the whole variable domain DARVTQTPRHKVTEMGQEVTMRCQPILGHNTVFWYRQTMMQGLELLAYFRNRAPLDDSGMPKDRFSAEMPDATLATLKIQPSEPRDSAVYFCASGLVRGVPGNTIYFGEGSWLTVV.

The CDR3 loop is CASALAGEDEQFF. DNA for the CDR3: TGCGCCAGCGCGTTAGCGGGAGAGGATGAGCAGTTCTTC. V and J are TRBV10-1 and TRBJ2-1, with TRBD2 matching 9 bases. Germline V gene lookup returns CDR1 WNHNN and CDR2 SYGVQD (reference sequence). Trimming at V came to 8 bases and at J to 8 bases, leaving 7 bases not matched to a gene. The CDR3 length is 13 residues.

This chain links TRBV9 with TRBJ2-5; TRBD2 might be the D (7 bases). Trimming removed 5 bases at V and 4 bases at J, with 18 bases between. The CDR3 runs 15 residues. Germline loops: CDR1 SGDLS, CDR2 YYNGEE. CDR3 amino acids: CASSQEWGGPETQYF. The DNA of the CDR3 is TGTGCCAGCAGTCAAGAGTGGGGGGGGCCAGAGACCCAGTACTTC.

The chain links TRBV28 to TRBJ1-1; TRBD1 is a possible D gene (5 bases). The CDR3 runs 12 residues. From germline, CDR1 is MDHEN and CDR2 SYDVKM. Between the trimmed V and J ends, which lost 7 bases and 7 bases, there was a span of 13 bases. This CDR3 is CASNPQGVEAFF. DNA of the CDR3: TGTGCCAGCAATCCCCAGGGTGTTGAAGCTTTCTTT.

V usage is TRBV7-8 and J usage is TRBJ2-1; no firm D call. Germline loops: CDR1 SGHVS, CDR2 FQNEAQ. The CDR3 runs 13 residues. Trimming stripped 7 bases from V and 7 bases from J, with 14 bases between. The CDR3 DNA sequence: TGTGCCAGCACCTCCCCCTCGGTGAATGAGCAGTTCTTC. This gives the protein CASTSPSVNEQFF.

This clone was recorded only once. CDR3 in DNA: TGTGCCAGCAGCCCACCCCCAGGGGCTGGAAACACCATATATTTT. This gives the protein CASSPPPGAGNTIYF. This sequence joins TRBV9 and TRBJ1-3; D is possibly TRBD1 (6 bases). Germline values: CDR1 SGDLS, CDR2 YYNGEE. The V end was cut by 4 bases, the J end by 2 bases, with 13 bases between. The CDR3 consists of 15 residues.

The chain couples TRBV2 to TRBJ2-7; 7 bases line up with TRBD1. CDR1 and CDR2 from the germline V gene are SNHLY and FYNNEI. The CDR3 spans 16 residues. The V gene end was trimmed by 6 bases and the J gene end by 3 bases; junction bases not matched to a gene: 14. The CDR3 DNA reads TGTGCCAGCAGGTCACTGCTGACAGGGAAAGGCTACGAGCAGTACTTC. Its translation is CASRSLLTGKGYEQYF.

This sequence joins TRBV5-1 and TRBJ2-5; 9 bases align to TRBD2. This CDR3 comprises 16 residues. The germline CDR1 and CDR2 sequences are SGHRS and YFSETQ. V was pared by 5 bases and J by 2 bases, with 10 bases of the junction left unmatched. The CDR3 region has the DNA TGCGCCAGCAGGGCGCAGCGGGGGGACCCTCAAGAGACCCAGTACTTC. Its translation: CASRAQRGDPQETQYF.

V gene TRBV7-2 combines with J gene TRBJ2-5, with 12 nucleotides matching TRBD2. CDR3 length equals 18 residues. CDR1 is SGHTA and CDR2 is FQGNSA in the germline V gene. J was trimmed by 7 bases and V by 5 bases; bases with no gene match: 17. The CDR3 nucleotides are TGTGCCAGCAGCCTAGGGGGGGGACTAGCGGGCCCCCGGCGGACCCAGTACTTC. Protein: CASSLGGGLAGPRRTQYF.

This chain joins TRBV7-3 and TRBJ2-7, with 7 bases that match TRBD2. Germline trimming cut 2 bases from V and 5 bases from J; bases unmatched to any gene: 9. Germline values: CDR1 SGHTA, CDR2 FQGTGA. CDR3 length: 15 residues. CDR3 protein: CASSLSQAGLDEQYF. Here the CDR3 DNA reads TGTGCCAGCAGCTTATCCCAAGCGGGATTGGACGAGCAGTACTTC.

The chain uses TRBV9 and TRBJ2-6, with a tentative D call TRBD1 (5 bases). The germline V gene encodes CDR1 SGDLS and CDR2 YYNGEE. CDR3 length: 17 residues. The ends were cut back, 3 bases at V and 0 bases at J, with 13 bases in the middle. The CDR3 sequence: CASSGQPLSSGANVLTF. The CDR3 coding sequence is TGTGCCAGCAGCGGACAGCCTTTAAGCTCTGGGGCCAACGTCCTGACTTTC. Full variable domain (outside the CDR3, taken from reference TRBV9 and TRBJ2-6): DSGVTQTPKHLITATGQRVTLRCSPRSGDLSVYWYQQSLDQGLQFLIQYYNGEERAKGNILERFSAQQFPDLHSELNLSSLELGDSALYFCASSGQPLSSGANVLTFGAGSRLTVL.

This sequence joins TRBV30 and TRBJ1-2; 10 nucleotides match TRBD1. This CDR3 spans 15 amino acids. Per germline, CDR1 GTSNPN and CDR2 SVGIG (reference sequence). The V and J ends lost 3 bases and 8 bases, in that order; junction bases with no gene match: 12. CDR3 DNA: TGTGCCTGGAGGTACCCCCGACAGGGGGCCGGAGGCTACACCTTC. Protein: CAWRYPRQGAGGYTF.

The CDR3 bases are TGTGCCAGCAGCTTTCCAGGGGGCCTATACGAGCAGTACTTC. Encoded protein: CASSFPGGLYEQYF. The chain links TRBV5-6 to TRBJ2-7, with TRBD1 matching over 8 bases. The germline CDR1 and CDR2 sequences are SGHDT and YYEEEE. The CDR3 contains 14 residues. V trimming: 2 bases; J trimming: 4 bases; junction bases outside the gene matches: 5.

The chain employs TRBV5-1 and TRBJ1-4; D is possibly TRBD1 (6 bases). Looked up from germline, CDR1 is SGHRS and CDR2 is YFSETQ. The length of the CDR3 is 16 residues. The V gene lost 3 bases and the J gene lost 4 bases, with 16 bases spanning the gap. The CDR3 is CASSSVGGSGNEKLFF. The CDR3 DNA follows: TGCGCCAGCAGCTCGGTTGGGGGCAGTGGTAATGAAAAACTGTTTTTT. The entire variable domain, with the rest obtained from reference TRBV5-1 and TRBJ1-4, is as follows: KAGVTQTPRYLIKTRGQQVTLSCSPISGHRSVSWYQQTPGQGLQFLFEYFSETQRNKGNFPGRFSGRQFSNSRSEMNVSTLELGDSALYLCASSSVGGSGNEKLFFGSGTQLSVL.

This clone occurred a few times. The chain carries TRBV27 and TRBJ2-5, with 16 nucleotides matching TRBD2. Per the germline V gene, CDR1 is MNHEY and CDR2 is SMNVEV (reference sequence). This CDR3 spans 16 amino acids. J lost 5 bases, V lost 4 bases, and 4 bases had no gene match. The CDR3 reads CASSWGLAGGLETQYF. The CDR3 coding sequence is TGTGCCAGCAGTTGGGGACTAGCGGGAGGGCTGGAGACCCAGTACTTC.

The CDR3 DNA reads as TGCGCCAGCAGCTTTTTGGGGACAGGTAGAGATACGCAGTATTTT. Its protein product is CASSFLGTGRDTQYF. The chain is built from TRBV5-1 and TRBJ2-3, with TRBD1 matching over 8 bases. Germline assignment: CDR1 SGHRS and CDR2 YFSETQ. The CDR3 contains 15 residues. V lost 2 bases and J lost 5; bases outside the gene matches: 7. The full variable domain, in which reference TRBV5-1 and TRBJ2-3 provide the parts outside the CDR3, is KAGVTQTPRYLIKTRGQQVTLSCSPISGHRSVSWYQQTPGQGLQFLFEYFSETQRNKGNFPGRFSGRQFSNSRSEMNVSTLELGDSALYLCASSFLGTGRDTQYFGPGTRLTVL.

The gene calls are TRBV27 and TRBJ2-3, with 12 bases that match TRBD2. Germline V gene data show CDR1 as MNHEY and CDR2 as SMNVEV (reference sequence). V was clipped by 5 bases and J by 3 bases; unmatched bases: 3. This CDR3 region has 15 residues. The CDR3 region has the DNA TGTGCCAGCAGTACGACTAGCGGGGGAACAGATACGCAGTATTTT. Translating gives CASSTTSGGTDTQYF.

The J gene is TRBJ2-1, the V gene TRBV19; no firm D call. The V gene's germline CDR1 is LNHDA and CDR2 SQIVND (reference sequence). The CDR3 contains 14 residues. V lost 3 bases and J lost 4, with 10 bases in between. The CDR3 DNA is TGTGCCAGTAGTATTGGTCTGACATACAATGAGCAGTTCTTC. Encoded protein: CASSIGLTYNEQFF.

The J gene is TRBJ2-7, the V gene TRBV4-2, with TRBD2 matching 7 bases. Trimming took 3 bases from V and 6 from J; bases not matched to a gene: 2. Germline CDR1 LGHNA, CDR2 YNFKEQ. This CDR3 is built from 12 residues. In nucleotides, the CDR3 is TGTGCCAGCAGCCATCCGGGGGGCGAGCAGTACTTC. The encoded protein is CASSHPGGEQYF.

The chain has TRBV11-2 and TRBJ2-7; 8 nucleotides line up with TRBD2. The germline V gene encodes CDR1 SGHAT and CDR2 FQNNGV. The CDR3 consists of 14 residues. The V segment lost 4 bases and the J segment 1 base; nucleotides outside the gene matches: 3. CDR3 coding DNA: TGTGCCAGCAGCTGGGTAGCGGGATCCTACGAGCAGTACTTC. Protein sequence: CASSWVAGSYEQYF. Using reference TRBV11-2 and TRBJ2-7 for the parts outside the CDR3, the full variable domain is EAGVAQSPRYKIIEKRQSVAFWCNPISGHATLYWYQQILGQGPKLLIQFQNNGVVDDSQLPKDRFSAERLKGVDSTLKIQPAKLEDSAVYLCASSWVAGSYEQYFGPGTRLTVT.

A single count supports this clone. V is TRBV7-2 and J is TRBJ2-1, with 7 positions matching TRBD1. Trimming cost V 1 base and J 7 bases; bases outside gene matches: 10. This CDR3 spans 16 amino acids. Germline V CDR1 and CDR2: SGHTA, FQGNSA. The CDR3 nucleotides read TGTGCCAGCAGCTTAGGTAGGGGGCTACCTGGTAATGAGCAGTTCTTC. It yields the protein CASSLGRGLPGNEQFF.

The chain carries TRBV7-2 and TRBJ2-7, with D perhaps TRBD1 (5 bases). Germline V gene lookup returns CDR1 SGHTA and CDR2 FQGNSA. The ends were cut back, 2 bases at V and 6 bases at J, with 5 bases in the middle. The CDR3 covers 11 residues. DNA for the CDR3: TGTGCCAGCAGCTTAAGGGGCGAGCAGTACTTC. Protein: CASSLRGEQYF.